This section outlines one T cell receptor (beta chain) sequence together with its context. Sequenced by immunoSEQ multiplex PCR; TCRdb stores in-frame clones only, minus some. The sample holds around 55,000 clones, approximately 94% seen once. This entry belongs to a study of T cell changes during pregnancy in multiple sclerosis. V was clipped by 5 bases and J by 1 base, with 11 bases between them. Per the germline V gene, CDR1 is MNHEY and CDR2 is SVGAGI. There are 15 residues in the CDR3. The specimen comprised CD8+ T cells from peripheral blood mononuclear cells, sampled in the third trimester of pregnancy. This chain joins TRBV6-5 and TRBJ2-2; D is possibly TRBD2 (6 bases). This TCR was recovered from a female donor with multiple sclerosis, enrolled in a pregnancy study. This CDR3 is CASSIGTRNTGELFF. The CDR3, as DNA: TGTGCCAGCAGTATCGGGACTCGGAACACCGGGGAGCTGTTTTTT.